Each of the 6 T cell receptor beta chains below was sequenced from the same sample in a study of T cell responses to AZD1222 COVID-19 vaccine. Clones were sequenced by immunoSEQ multiplex PCR, and TCRdb holds only the in-frame ones, with some missing. The profile covers over 120,000 clones, with roughly 90% appearing a single time and more than 3% taken by the ten largest. Here the sequenced sample was peripheral blood, taken 28 days after the second AZD1222 dose. These TCRs come from an adult who received the AZD1222 COVID-19 vaccine.

V and J are TRBV10-3 and TRBJ2-1; 9 bases line up with TRBD2. This CDR3 is 17 amino acids long. V trimming: 8 bases; J trimming: 7 bases; junction bases outside the gene matches: 18. Germline assignment: CDR1 ENHRY and CDR2 SYGVKD. DNA of the CDR3: TGTGCCATCTCCCTAGCGGGAACACGGGGGGCAATGAATGAGCAGTTCTTC. It is translated as CAISLAGTRGAMNEQFF.

The CDR3 region has the DNA TGTGCCAGCAGCCAAGGTGGGACTAGCGGGAGGCTAGAGACCCAGTACTTC. Amino acids: CASSQGGTSGRLETQYF. The rearrangement links TRBV3-1 (or the pseudogene TRBV3-2) to TRBJ2-5, with 15 bases identical to TRBD2. This CDR3 is built from 17 residues. The V segment lost 1 base and the J segment 4 bases; nucleotides outside the gene matches: 4. Germline CDR1 LGHDT, CDR2 YNNKEL (reference sequence).

This rearrangement joins TRBV7-3 to TRBJ2-1; 11 bases agree with TRBD2. CDR1 SGHTA and CDR2 FQGTGA come from the germline V gene. The J segment lost 9 bases and the V segment lost 1 base, leaving 2 bases of the junction unmatched. CDR3 length equals 14 residues. CDR3 in amino acids: CASSLNLAGGEQFF. CDR3 nucleotide sequence: TGTGCCAGCAGCTTAAATCTAGCGGGAGGTGAGCAGTTCTTC.

The chain has TRBV7-2 and TRBJ1-3; possibly TRBD1 for D (5 bases). The CDR3 loop spans 14 amino acids. V lost 5 bases and J 5 bases, leaving 13 bases between the germline ends. CDR1 is SGHTA, CDR2 FQGNSA, per germline. CDR3 nucleotide sequence: TGTGCCAGCAGCCCCGGGGGGAATAGAAACACCATATATTTT. Translating gives CASSPGGNRNTIYF.

This chain joins TRBV5-4 and TRBJ2-6; D possibly corresponds to TRBD1 (5 bases). The germline gives CDR1 SGHNT, CDR2 YYREEE (reference sequence). The CDR3 sequence is 15 residues long. The V and J ends lost 0 bases and 1 base respectively, with 5 bases between them. The CDR3 sequence: CASSLAGSGANVLTF. The CDR3 DNA reads as TGTGCCAGCAGCTTGGCAGGGTCTGGGGCCAACGTCCTGACTTTC.

This clone was recorded once. The chain combines TRBV28 with TRBJ2-7; TRBD2 agrees at 8 bases. Trimming removed 4 bases from V and 1 base from J; junction bases left unmatched: 18. From germline, CDR1 is MDHEN and CDR2 SYDVKM. The CDR3 is 19 residues long. The CDR3 DNA sequence: TGTGCCAGCAGTTCACTAGCTGGGAGCGGGAGCGGGATGTCCTACGAGCAGTACTTC. Its translation: CASSSLAGSGSGMSYEQYF.